This T cell receptor (beta chain) comes out of a study of cytomegalovirus exposure and HLA in healthy donors. Of note for this clone: Its antigen remains unknown.

V lost 6 bases, J lost 2 bases, and 11 bases lay in between. The CDR3 consists of 14 residues. Germline lookup yields CDR1 MDHEN and CDR2 SYDVKM. Study-wide results and limits: CMV antigen specificity of three CMV-associated chains was confirmed in vitro. When a later analysis was performed, an Asian-associated ancestry cluster reportedly had fewer N-insertions than the roughly 690-donor mean. Per published reports, the classifier diagnosed cytomegalovirus status with high specificity and sensitivity. Most CMV-associated TCR beta chains appeared HLA-restricted in a later analysis.

With 60 Vbeta and 13 Jbeta primers, the PCR was carried out. Sequencing used immunoSEQ multiplex PCR; TCRdb keeps in-frame clones, though not all of them. The sample contains roughly 97,000 clones, almost 80% of which appear only once. The receptor was isolated from a man in his sixties in good health and CMV-seropositive. The V call is TRBV28, the J call TRBJ1-5, with D tentatively TRBD1 (5 bases). The specimen sequenced was PBMCs. CDR3 nucleotide sequence: TGTGCCAGCAGCGGGGGAGTCCGCAATCAGCCCCAGCATTTT. Protein: CASSGGVRNQPQHF.